The rows below give T cell receptor beta chains drawn from one sample of a study of identifying expanded T cells in peripheral blood. Profiling relied on immunoSEQ multiplex PCR, and the TCRdb table lists in-frame clones only, not all of them. The table records more than 45,000 clones, roughly 87% of them present only once. Sequencing was done on a sample of blood. These TCRs come from a person between 18 and 70 years old in good health. The CDR3 runs from the conserved cysteine through the conserved F or W. Fields, in order: J gene, V gene, clone size, CDR3 length, D gene, CDR3 protein, CDR3 DNA. A D gene is named only where the DNA matches it firmly. Rows may omit the clone size; those that give it use once, few, many or a size class.

TRBJ1-2 TRBV28 - 16 TRBD1 CASSLTLTGGFDGYTF TGTGCCAGCAGCCTTACGTTGACAGGGGGCTTCGATGGCTACACCTTC
TRBJ1-2 TRBV5-4 - 17 - CASSPPNIGTGLYGYTF TGTGCCAGCAGCCCACCAAACATCGGCACAGGGCTTTATGGCTACACCTTC
TRBJ1-1 TRBV7-2 - 16 - CASSLAIEGLNTEAFF TGTGCCAGCAGCTTGGCGATAGAGGGGCTGAACACTGAAGCTTTCTTT
TRBJ1-4 TRBV30 once 13 TRBD1 CAWNLGQGEKLFF TGTGCCTGGAATTTAGGACAGGGTGAAAAACTGTTTTTT
TRBJ2-1 TRBV6-5 once 16 TRBD2 CASSYSGTGLVNEQFF TGTGCCAGCAGTTACTCCGGGACTGGACTAGTGAATGAGCAGTTCTTC
TRBJ1-4 TRBV15 - 14 - CATSRTTTNEKLFF TGTGCCACCAGCAGGACAACAACTAATGAAAAACTGTTTTTT
TRBJ1-4 TRBV2 - 14 - CASSQGRNNEKLFF TGTGCCAGCAGCCAGGGACGGAATAATGAAAAACTGTTTTTT
TRBJ2-2 TRBV5-1 - 14 - CASKQTRFTGELFF TGCGCCAGCAAGCAGACTAGATTCACCGGGGAGCTGTTTTTT
TRBJ1-3 TRBV6-1 - 15 - CASSEAGRSGNTIYF TGTGCCAGCAGTGAAGCGGGGAGGTCTGGAAACACCATATATTTT
TRBJ2-3 TRBV29-1 - 15 - CSVEGRTHSADTQYF TGCAGCGTTGAAGGTCGGACCCACTCCGCAGATACGCAGTATTTT